What follows is one TCR beta chain and its context. Its antigen is unidentified. This sample was taken from a study of lymphopenia after photon versus proton radiotherapy. Per germline, CDR1 LNHDA and CDR2 SQIVND (reference sequence). Trimming cost V 0 bases and J 3 bases, with 17 bases left between them. This CDR3 is 18 amino acids long. Study conclusions and caveats: A bigger post-nadir fall in TCR diversity correlated inversely with survival time in deceased patients.

Generated by immunoSEQ multiplex PCR, the TCRdb table keeps only in-frame clones and is missing some. The table includes about 29,000 clones, roughly 89% detected once. The chain uses TRBV19 and TRBJ2-2; a weak D match, TRBD1 (5 bases). The sequences come from peripheral blood, collected from a patient treated with proton-based radiotherapy. The origin of this receptor is a woman in her sixties or seventies with cholangiocarcinoma. Some clones in this sample may be carry-over from other donors' samples. The CDR3 spells CASSIDSNGRADTGELFF. As DNA, the CDR3 is TGTGCCAGTAGTATAGATTCCAACGGCAGGGCAGACACCGGGGAGCTGTTTTTT.